This T cell receptor (beta chain) was profiled in a study of long-term antiretroviral therapy in people with HIV. Overall study results and limits: Once patients were on ART, diversity went higher but still fell short of transplant donor controls.

CDR1 is SGHRS, CDR2 YFSETQ, per germline. V lost 4 bases and J lost 0, with 5 bases in between. The CDR3 has 14 amino acids. Points on this clone: Its antigen remains unidentified.

Researchers ran immunoSEQ v3.0 at survey level. Repertoires were generated with immunoSEQ multiplex PCR, while TCRdb's copy carries only in-frame clones and drops some. The data hold 30,000 to 40,000 clones, with approximately 93% observed a single time. The sample in question was unsorted PBMCs, obtained about 5.1 years after starting antiretroviral therapy. This TCR came from a woman aged 45-65 years with HIV. The rearrangement uses TRBV5-1 and TRBJ2-6; D not certain. The CDR3 spells CASSLSSGANVLTF. The CDR3 DNA sequence: TGCGCCAGCAGCCTGAGCTCTGGGGCCAACGTCCTGACTTTC.